The T cell receptor beta chain under discussion was sequenced for a study of blood T cell repertoires in COVID-19. In the study's own analysis: Estimation of nucleated cell counts relied on the amplification of reference gene primers. Profiled with immunoSEQ multiplex PCR; TCRdb holds only in-frame clones, not every one. The V and J calls and clone size are taken from that table; D and trimming were inferred from the DNA. This sample has about 74,000 clones, with roughly 82% found just once. This clone has just a few counts. Trimming pared 1 base from V and 7 bases from J, leaving 13 bases between. The CDR3 extends over 14 amino acids. The germline CDR1 and CDR2 sequences are SEHNR and FQNEAQ (reference sequence).

J is TRBJ1-2 and V is TRBV7-9, with D possibly matching TRBD1 (6 bases). This TCR derives from a human donor in a cohort sampled during active COVID-19. Material for sequencing was peripheral blood. The CDR3 here is CASSLVGGAGGYTF. CDR3 nucleotides: TGTGCCAGCAGCTTAGTGGGGGGGGCTGGTGGCTACACCTTC.